This T cell receptor (beta chain) was found in a study of blood T cell repertoires in COVID-19. Study details: Acute and convalescent COVID-19 specimens originated in the United States, Italy and Spain. In each case, the material was cDNA or gDNA derived from T cells, B-cell-depleted T cells, or PBMCs.

Methods used by the authors: Reference gene primers were amplified, and this amplification served to estimate nucleated cell counts. This table comes from immunoSEQ multiplex PCR, and its TCRdb copy is limited to in-frame clones, with some not included. V, J and clone size are taken as reported in that table, and D and trimming were inferred from the DNA itself. The sample has about 210,000 clones; about four fifths are singletons. In germline, CDR1 is MNHEY, CDR2 SVGAGI. There are 13 residues in the CDR3. The V end lost 5 bases, the J end lost 4 bases, and 11 bases lay between the germline ends. Sequenced input: peripheral blood. The chain joins TRBV6-5 to TRBJ1-2; maybe TRBD1 (5 bases). This sequence originates from a woman between 45 and 65 years old with active or convalescent COVID-19. The CDR3 sequence: CASSPDTGYGYTF. In nucleotides, the CDR3 is TGTGCCAGCAGTCCGGACACGGGCTATGGCTACACCTTC.